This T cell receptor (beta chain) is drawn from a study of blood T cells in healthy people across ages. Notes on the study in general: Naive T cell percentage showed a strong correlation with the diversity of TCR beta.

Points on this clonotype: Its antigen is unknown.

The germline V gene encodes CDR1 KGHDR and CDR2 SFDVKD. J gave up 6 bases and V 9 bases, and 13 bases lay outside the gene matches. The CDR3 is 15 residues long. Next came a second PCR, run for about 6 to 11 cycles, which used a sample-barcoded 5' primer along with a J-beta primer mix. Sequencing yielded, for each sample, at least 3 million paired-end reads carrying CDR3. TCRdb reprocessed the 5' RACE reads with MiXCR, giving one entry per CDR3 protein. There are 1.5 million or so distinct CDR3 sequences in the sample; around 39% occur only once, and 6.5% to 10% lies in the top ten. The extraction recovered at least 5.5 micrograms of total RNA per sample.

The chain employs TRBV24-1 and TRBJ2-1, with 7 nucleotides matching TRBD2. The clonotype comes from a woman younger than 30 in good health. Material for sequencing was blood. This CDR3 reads CATSLGRATGNEQFF. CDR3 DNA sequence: TGTGCCACCTCCTTAGGGAGGGCCACGGGCAATGAGCAGTTCTTC.